A selection of T cell receptor beta chains follows, all from one sample in a study of early T cells in non-severe SARS-CoV-2 infection. TCRdb ran MiXCR on the 5' RACE reads and lists one entry per CDR3 protein. The sample has roughly 69,000 distinct CDR3 sequences; 9.5% are singletons. The sample was whole blood. These receptors were taken from an adult who was a healthcare worker with PCR-confirmed SARS-CoV-2 infection or an uninfected control (not recorded which). The CDR3 runs from the conserved cysteine through the conserved F or W. Fields, in order: J gene, V gene, D gene, clone size, CDR3 DNA, CDR3 protein. A D gene is named only where the DNA matches it firmly. Only some rows state a clone size, as once, few, many or a class for expanded clones.

j_gene: TRBJ2-7; v_gene: TRBV2; d_gene: .; abundance: many; CDR3nt: TGTGCCAGCAGCCCTACCGCACAGGGCGAGCAGTACTTC; CDR3aa: CASSPTAQGEQYF
j_gene: TRBJ2-7; v_gene: TRBV7-9; d_gene: TRBD1; abundance: few; CDR3nt: TGTGCCAGCAGCTTATGGCGGGGGATCGTTCCTGGACAGGGGGCCGAGCAGTACTTC; CDR3aa: CASSLWRGIVPGQGAEQYF
j_gene: TRBJ1-1; v_gene: TRBV20-1; d_gene: TRBD1; abundance: many; CDR3nt: TGCAGTGCTAGAAGAACAGGGACAGGGTACACTGAAGCTTTCTTT; CDR3aa: CSARRTGTGYTEAFF
j_gene: TRBJ2-7; v_gene: TRBV5-1; d_gene: .; abundance: .; CDR3nt: TGCGCCAGCAGCTCTAACTCCTACGAGCAGTACTTC; CDR3aa: CASSSNSYEQYF
j_gene: TRBJ2-1; v_gene: TRBV29-1; d_gene: TRBD2; abundance: many; CDR3nt: TGCAGCGTTGAAGGGACTAGCGATACCTACAATGAGCAGTTCTTC; CDR3aa: CSVEGTSDTYNEQFF
j_gene: TRBJ2-7; v_gene: TRBV20-1; d_gene: .; abundance: many; CDR3nt: TGCAGTGCTAGAGCGGGACATCGCTACGAGCAGTACTTC; CDR3aa: CSARAGHRYEQYF
j_gene: TRBJ2-3; v_gene: TRBV4-2; d_gene: .; abundance: few; CDR3nt: TGTGCCAGCAGCCAAGACCCACAGGCGGGAAAAGATACGCAGTATTTT; CDR3aa: CASSQDPQAGKDTQYF
j_gene: TRBJ1-1; v_gene: TRBV11-2; d_gene: .; abundance: .; CDR3nt: TGTGCCAGCAGCTTAGATCGGGAGGGGCGAGCTTTCTTT; CDR3aa: CASSLDREGRAFF
j_gene: TRBJ2-7; v_gene: TRBV28; d_gene: .; abundance: .; CDR3nt: TGTGCCAGCAGTTTATATGACGGCAGCTCCTACGAGCAGTACTTC; CDR3aa: CASSLYDGSSYEQYF
j_gene: TRBJ2-6; v_gene: TRBV10-3; d_gene: .; abundance: .; CDR3nt: TGTGCCATCAGTGATTCGGGGAGAGGGGCCAACGTCCTGACTTTC; CDR3aa: CAISDSGRGANVLTF
j_gene: TRBJ2-3; v_gene: TRBV18; d_gene: .; abundance: many; CDR3nt: TGTGCCAGCTCACCACTTCGGACGGAGGGGAAAGATACGCAGTATTTT; CDR3aa: CASSPLRTEGKDTQYF
j_gene: TRBJ2-1; v_gene: TRBV5-4; d_gene: TRBD2; abundance: few; CDR3nt: TGTGCCAGCAGGGGGGGACTAGCGGGATCCTACAATGAGCAGTTCTTC; CDR3aa: CASRGGLAGSYNEQFF
j_gene: TRBJ1-1; v_gene: TRBV6-4; d_gene: .; abundance: many; CDR3nt: TGTGCCAGCAGTGACGAACCCCACTCGCCAGCTTTCTTT; CDR3aa: CASSDEPHSPAFF
j_gene: TRBJ1-4; v_gene: TRBV7-9; d_gene: TRBD1; abundance: many; CDR3nt: TGTGCCAGCAGCTACACAGGGGGTTTTAATGAAAAACTGTTTTTT; CDR3aa: CASSYTGGFNEKLFF
j_gene: TRBJ2-7; v_gene: TRBV9; d_gene: .; abundance: few; CDR3nt: TGTGCCAGCAGCGCCGGGACTTCTTCCTACGAGCAGTACTTC; CDR3aa: CASSAGTSSYEQYF
j_gene: TRBJ2-3; v_gene: TRBV3-1; d_gene: .; abundance: many; CDR3nt: TGTGCCAGCAGCCAAGAAGGTGTTCCAAATACGCAGTATTTT; CDR3aa: CASSQEGVPNTQYF
j_gene: TRBJ2-1; v_gene: TRBV6-2/TRBV6-3; d_gene: TRBD2; abundance: many; CDR3nt: TGTGCCAGCAGTAGCGGGACTAGCGGGAATCTCGGTTGGAATGAGCAGTTCTTC; CDR3aa: CASSSGTSGNLGWNEQFF
j_gene: TRBJ2-1; v_gene: TRBV7-8; d_gene: TRBD2; abundance: few; CDR3nt: TGTGCCAGCAGCCCAATGACTATAGCGGGGAACAATGAGCAGTTCTTC; CDR3aa: CASSPMTIAGNNEQFF
j_gene: TRBJ2-1; v_gene: TRBV20-1; d_gene: TRBD2; abundance: many; CDR3nt: TGCAGTGCTAGCTCCCGTAGCGGGAGCTCCTACAATGAGCAGTTCTTC; CDR3aa: CSASSRSGSSYNEQFF
j_gene: TRBJ2-5; v_gene: TRBV7-2; d_gene: .; abundance: few; CDR3nt: TGTGCCAGCAGCTCCCTACGGGGGGAGACCCAGTACTTC; CDR3aa: CASSSLRGETQYF
j_gene: TRBJ2-5; v_gene: TRBV12-3/TRBV12-4; d_gene: .; abundance: many; CDR3nt: TGTGCCAGCATCGCCCCGGGGGAACCCCGATGTTCGGCCCAGTACTTC; CDR3aa: CASIAPGEPRCSAQYF
j_gene: TRBJ1-5; v_gene: TRBV2; d_gene: .; abundance: many; CDR3nt: TGTGCCAGCAGTACCACACCCGGGAATAGCAATCAGCCCCAGCATTTT; CDR3aa: CASSTTPGNSNQPQHF
j_gene: TRBJ2-2; v_gene: TRBV11-1; d_gene: .; abundance: few; CDR3nt: TGTGCCAGCAGCTTAGCGGGGGTAAACACCGGGGAGCTGTTTTTT; CDR3aa: CASSLAGVNTGELFF
j_gene: TRBJ2-7; v_gene: TRBV5-1; d_gene: .; abundance: few; CDR3nt: TGCGCCAGCAGCCAGTATGACAGCTCTACCTACGAGCAGTACTTC; CDR3aa: CASSQYDSSTYEQYF
j_gene: TRBJ2-7; v_gene: TRBV29-1; d_gene: TRBD1; abundance: .; CDR3nt: TGCAGCGTGACCGGGACAGGGAGCTACGAGCAGTACTTC; CDR3aa: CSVTGTGSYEQYF
j_gene: TRBJ1-4; v_gene: TRBV20-1; d_gene: .; abundance: .; CDR3nt: TGCAGTGCTAGAGATTCACGGATGGGTGAAAAACTGTTTTTT; CDR3aa: CSARDSRMGEKLFF
j_gene: TRBJ2-7; v_gene: TRBV2; d_gene: .; abundance: .; CDR3nt: TGTGCCAGCAGTGACGGGCTTCACGCGCAGTACTTC; CDR3aa: CASSDGLHAQYF